This passage covers 12 T cell receptor beta chains from one sample sequenced in a study of response to subunit inactivated influenza vaccine. A single record per CDR3 protein comes from TCRdb applying MiXCR to the RT-PCR reads. The table shows roughly 180,000 distinct CDR3 sequences, with 7.5% to 10% occurring only once. The sequencing here drew on non-naive T cells sorted from PBMCs, taken on the day of vaccination. The receptors come from a man over 45 who received an inactivated influenza vaccine.

This clonotype was seen only a few times. The chain uses TRBV5-6 and TRBJ2-3; no reliable D call. In germline, CDR1 is SGHDT, CDR2 YYEEEE. Deletions cut 0 bases from V and 1 base from J, with 6 bases between. The CDR3 is 14 amino acids. The DNA for the CDR3 is TGTGCCAGCAGCTTGGCCCTCCGCACAGATACGCAGTATTTT. It is translated as CASSLALRTDTQYF.

Ten or more counts support this clonotype. The V call is TRBV12-3 or TRBV12-4, the J call TRBJ2-2; unclear D gene. There are 14 residues in the CDR3. V dropped 4 bases and J dropped 4 bases, with 10 bases sitting between them. CDR3 sequence reads: CASSSAASTGELFF. In DNA, the CDR3 is TGTGCCAGCAGTTCAGCAGCGAGCACCGGGGAGCTGTTTTTT.

This clonotype has at least ten counts. The gene calls are TRBV28 and TRBJ1-1; perhaps TRBD1 as D (5 bases). The V gene's germline CDR1 is MDHEN and CDR2 SYDVKM. The length of the CDR3 is 13 residues. V lost 3 bases, J lost 3 bases, and 8 bases lay in between. The CDR3 protein is CASSLSTDTEAFF. For the CDR3, the DNA is TGTGCCAGCAGTTTGTCGACAGACACTGAAGCTTTCTTT.

This clonotype was detected a few times. The rearrangement uses TRBV6-1 and TRBJ2-2; 9 positions agree with TRBD2. This CDR3 region has 14 residues. The ends lost 6 bases at V and 7 bases at J; junction bases unmatched: 6. Germline assignment: CDR1 MNHNS and CDR2 SASEGT. CDR3 in DNA: TGTGCCAGCAGAGGTAGCGGGAGAGGCGGGGAGCTGTTTTTT. It codes for CASRGSGRGGELFF.

The chain has TRBV7-9 and TRBJ2-1; 9 bases match TRBD2. The CDR3 contains 15 residues. V gave up 5 bases and J gave up 8 bases; unmatched junction bases: 10. Per the germline V gene, CDR1 is SEHNR and CDR2 is FQNEAQ (reference sequence). The CDR3 DNA reads TGTGCCAGCAGCCTGGGGGCTAGCGGGACCCATGAGCAGTTCTTC. This sequence encodes CASSLGASGTHEQFF.

The V and J genes are TRBV4-3 and TRBJ2-7, with 10 bases lining up with TRBD2. This CDR3 has 17 amino acids. The germline V gene has CDR1 LGHNA and CDR2 YSLEER. With V trimmed by 0 bases and J by 4 bases, 9 bases remained unmatched. In DNA, the CDR3 is TGCGCCAGCAGCCAAGATGATCCAGCGGGAGGGCAATACGAGCAGTACTTC. Translating it yields CASSQDDPAGGQYEQYF.

The V call is TRBV6-1, the J call TRBJ2-7; 10 bases are shared with TRBD1. The CDR3 contains 15 residues. Germline assignment: CDR1 MNHNS and CDR2 SASEGT. Trimming cost V 5 bases and J 4 bases; bases outside gene matches: 8. CDR3 residues: CASSRTGTGAYEQYF. The DNA of the CDR3 is TGTGCCAGCAGTCGCACCGGGACAGGGGCGTACGAGCAGTACTTC.

This clonotype was counted ten times or more. The genes are TRBV20-1 and TRBJ2-3; D remains ambiguous. V lost 3 bases, J lost 7 bases, and 14 bases lay in between. From germline, CDR1 is DFQATT and CDR2 SNEGSKA (reference sequence). The CDR3 has 13 amino acids. DNA of the CDR3: TGCAGTGCTAGCTCAATCGGGTTGAATACGCAGTATTTT. It codes for CSASSIGLNTQYF.

The chain has TRBV9 and TRBJ2-3; D is unresolved. V was clipped by 0 bases and J by 0 bases, with 11 bases between them. CDR1 is SGDLS and CDR2 is YYNGEE in the germline V gene. This CDR3 comprises 16 residues. DNA for the CDR3: TGTGCCAGCAGCGTAGCTTGGGGTACTAGCACAGATACGCAGTATTTT. The encoded protein is CASSVAWGTSTDTQYF.

This clonotype was detected only a few times. The chain carries TRBV5-1 and TRBJ2-3; the D gene is possibly TRBD1 (6 bases). CDR3 length: 16 amino acids. V lost 1 base and J lost 4, with 16 bases in between. The germline CDR1 and CDR2 sequences are SGHRS and YFSETQ. The CDR3 reads CASSLWAQRGSDTQYF. CDR3 DNA: TGCGCCAGCAGCTTGTGGGCGCAAAGGGGGTCAGATACGCAGTATTTT.

The table lists this clonotype with a few counts. The chain recombines TRBV24-1 with TRBJ2-1; TRBD2 agrees at 7 bases. The CDR3 is made up of 13 amino acids. Germline assignment: CDR1 KGHDR and CDR2 SFDVKD. V gave up 3 bases and J gave up 9 bases; unmatched junction bases: 4. CDR3 sequence reads: CATSDRTSIEQFF. CDR3 DNA sequence: TGTGCCACCAGTGATCGGACTAGTATTGAGCAGTTCTTC.

This clonotype was seen more than once but under ten times. The chain recombines TRBV10-2 with TRBJ2-7; TRBD1 is a possible D gene (6 bases). Between the trimmed V and J ends, which lost 8 bases and 7 bases, there was a span of 18 bases. Germline-derived CDR1 and CDR2 are WSHSY and SAAADI. The length of the CDR3 is 13 residues. CDR3 region: CASGDLGGKEQYF. The CDR3 DNA follows: TGCGCCAGCGGGGATCTAGGGGGAAAAGAGCAGTACTTC.